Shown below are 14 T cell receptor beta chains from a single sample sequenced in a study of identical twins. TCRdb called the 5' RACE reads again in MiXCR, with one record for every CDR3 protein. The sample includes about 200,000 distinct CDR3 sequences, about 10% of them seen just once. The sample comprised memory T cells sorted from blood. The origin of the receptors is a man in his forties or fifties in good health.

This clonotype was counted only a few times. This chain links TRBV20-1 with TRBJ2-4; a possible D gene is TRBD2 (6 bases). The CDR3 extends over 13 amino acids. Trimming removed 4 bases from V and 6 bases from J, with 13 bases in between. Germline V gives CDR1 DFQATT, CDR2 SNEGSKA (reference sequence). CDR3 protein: CSAKEGSRNIQYF. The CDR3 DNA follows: TGCAGTGCTAAGGAGGGGTCACGAAACATTCAGTACTTC.

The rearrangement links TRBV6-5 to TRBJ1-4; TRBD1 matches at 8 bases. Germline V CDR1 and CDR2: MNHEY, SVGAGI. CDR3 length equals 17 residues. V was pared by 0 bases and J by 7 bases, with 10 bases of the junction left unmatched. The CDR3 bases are TGTGCCAGCAGTTACTCACCTCCGACAGGGGCAGGTGAAAAACTGTTTTTT. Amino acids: CASSYSPPTGAGEKLFF.

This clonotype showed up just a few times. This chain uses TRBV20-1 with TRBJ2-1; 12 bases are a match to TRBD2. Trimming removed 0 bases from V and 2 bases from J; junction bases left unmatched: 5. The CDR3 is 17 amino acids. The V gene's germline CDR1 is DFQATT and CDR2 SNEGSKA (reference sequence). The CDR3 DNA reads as TGCAGTGCTAGAGACCTAGCGGGGGGGGCGACCTACAATGAGCAGTTCTTC. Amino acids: CSARDLAGGATYNEQFF.

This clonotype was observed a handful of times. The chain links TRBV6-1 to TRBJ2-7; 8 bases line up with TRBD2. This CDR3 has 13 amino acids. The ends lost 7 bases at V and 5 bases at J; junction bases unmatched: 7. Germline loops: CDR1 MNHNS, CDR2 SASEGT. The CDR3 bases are TGTGCCAGCACTAGTAGCGGGGAGCACGAGCAGTACTTC. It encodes CASTSSGEHEQYF.

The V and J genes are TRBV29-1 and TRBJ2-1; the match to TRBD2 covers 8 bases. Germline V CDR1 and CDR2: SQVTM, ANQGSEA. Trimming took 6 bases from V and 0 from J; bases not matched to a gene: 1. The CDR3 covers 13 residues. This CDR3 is CSVTSGSYNEQFF. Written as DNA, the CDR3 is TGCAGCGTCACTAGCGGCTCCTACAATGAGCAGTTCTTC.

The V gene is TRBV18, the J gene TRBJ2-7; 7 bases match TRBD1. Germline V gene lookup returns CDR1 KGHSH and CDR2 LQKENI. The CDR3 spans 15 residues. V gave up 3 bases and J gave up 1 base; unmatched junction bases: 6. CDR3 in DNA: TGTGCCAGCTCACCGACAGGGACCCCTTCCTACGAGCAGTACTTC. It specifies CASSPTGTPSYEQYF.

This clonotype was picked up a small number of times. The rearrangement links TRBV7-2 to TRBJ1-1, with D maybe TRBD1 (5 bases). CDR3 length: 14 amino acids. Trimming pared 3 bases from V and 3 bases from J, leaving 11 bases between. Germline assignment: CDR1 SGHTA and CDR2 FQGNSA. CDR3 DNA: TGTGCCAGCAGCTTTCTGCAGGGAGACACTGAAGCTTTCTTT. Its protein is CASSFLQGDTEAFF.

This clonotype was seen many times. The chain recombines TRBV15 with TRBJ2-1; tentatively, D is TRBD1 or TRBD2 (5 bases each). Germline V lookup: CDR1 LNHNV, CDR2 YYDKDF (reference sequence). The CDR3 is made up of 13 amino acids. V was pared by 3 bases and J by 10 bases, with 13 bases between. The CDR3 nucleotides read TGTGCCACCAGCAGGCCCTTGGGGGTCGAGCAGTTCTTC. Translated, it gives CATSRPLGVEQFF. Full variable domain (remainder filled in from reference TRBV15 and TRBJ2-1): DAMVIQNPRYQVTQFGKPVTLSCSQTLNHNVMYWYQQKSSQAPKLLFHYYDKDFNNEADTPDNFQSRRPNTSFCFLDIRSPGLGDTAMYLCATSRPLGVEQFFGPGTRLTVL.

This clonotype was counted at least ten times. The CDR3: CASTGIAGEGDNEQFF. The DNA of the CDR3 is TGTGCCAGCACCGGAATAGCGGGAGAGGGGGACAATGAGCAGTTCTTC. The chain is built from TRBV27 and TRBJ2-1; TRBD2 agrees at 9 bases. The CDR3 totals 16 residues. The germline gives CDR1 MNHEY, CDR2 SMNVEV (reference sequence). Unmatched junction bases numbered 12, after V lost 7 bases and J lost 5 bases.

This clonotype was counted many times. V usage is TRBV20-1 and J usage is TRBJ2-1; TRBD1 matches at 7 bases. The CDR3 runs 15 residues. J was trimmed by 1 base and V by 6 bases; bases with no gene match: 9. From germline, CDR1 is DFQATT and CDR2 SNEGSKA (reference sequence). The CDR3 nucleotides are TGCAGTGCGGCGACAGGGCCACTATCCTACAATGAGCAGTTCTTC. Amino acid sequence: CSAATGPLSYNEQFF.

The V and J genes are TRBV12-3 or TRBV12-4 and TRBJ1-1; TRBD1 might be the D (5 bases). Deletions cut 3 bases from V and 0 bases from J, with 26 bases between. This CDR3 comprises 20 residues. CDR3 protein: CASSFGDFWDGSPMNTEAFF. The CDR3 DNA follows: TGTGCCAGCAGTTTCGGAGATTTTTGGGACGGCAGCCCCATGAACACTGAAGCTTTCTTT.

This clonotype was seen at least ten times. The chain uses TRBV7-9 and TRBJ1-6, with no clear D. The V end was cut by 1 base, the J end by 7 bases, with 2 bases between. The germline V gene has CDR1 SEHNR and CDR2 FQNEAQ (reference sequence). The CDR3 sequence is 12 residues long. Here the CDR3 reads CASSLGNSPLHF. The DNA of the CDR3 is TGTGCCAGCAGCTTAGGGAATTCACCCCTCCACTTT.

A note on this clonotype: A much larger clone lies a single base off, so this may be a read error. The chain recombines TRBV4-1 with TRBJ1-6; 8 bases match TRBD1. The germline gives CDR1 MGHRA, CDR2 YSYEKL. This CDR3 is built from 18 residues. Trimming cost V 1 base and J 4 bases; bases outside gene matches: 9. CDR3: CASSQARRRTGYNSPLHF. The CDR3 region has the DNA TGCGCCAGCAGCCAAGCTCGCCGCCGGACAGGGTATAATTCACCCCTCCACTTT.

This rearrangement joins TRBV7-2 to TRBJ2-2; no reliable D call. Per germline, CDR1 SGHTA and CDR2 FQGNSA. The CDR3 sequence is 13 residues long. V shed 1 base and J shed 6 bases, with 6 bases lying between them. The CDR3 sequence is CASSLGPAGELFF. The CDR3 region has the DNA TGTGCCAGCAGCTTAGGGCCGGCCGGGGAGCTGTTTTTT. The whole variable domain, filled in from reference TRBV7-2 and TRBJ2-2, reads GAGVSQSPSNKVTEKGKDVELRCDPISGHTALYWYRQSLGQGLEFLIYFQGNSAPDKSGLPSDRFSAERTGGSVSTLTIQRTQQEDSAVYLCASSLGPAGELFFGEGSRLTVL.